This T cell receptor beta chain was found in a study of shared clonotypes between healthy human individuals. Remarks on this clone: The antigen remains undetermined.

Template for every sorted-subset replicate PCR totaled around 200 ng DNA, tens of thousands of T cell genomes. Measured with immunoSEQ multiplex PCR; TCRdb has only the in-frame clones, and not every one. This table holds approximately 2.4 million clones, 90% to 97% found once. The V end lost 1 base, the J end lost 2 bases, and 6 bases lay between the germline ends. This CDR3 has 13 amino acids. CDR1 SGHDT and CDR2 YYEEEE come from the germline V gene. General observations from the study: The sampled material consisted only of blood, and tissue repertoires are likely to differ.

J is TRBJ2-5 and V is TRBV5-6; D remains unclear. The sequencing sample was made of naive CD4+ T cells sorted from blood. Subset meaning: CD45RA+ positively selected. The sequence was obtained from a man younger than 30 in good health. The CDR3 DNA reads TGTGCCAGCAGCTTGTCCGTTCAAGAGACCCAGTACTTC. It specifies CASSLSVQETQYF. Combining the CDR3 with reference TRBV5-6 and TRBJ2-5 gives the whole variable domain DAGVTQSPTHLIKTRGQQVTLRCSPKSGHDTVSWYQQALGQGPQFIFQYYEEEERQRGNFPDRFSGHQFPNYSSELNVNALLLGDSALYLCASSLSVQETQYFGPGTRLLVL.